This T cell receptor beta chain was documented in a study of PD-L1 blockade in urothelial cancer. Study overall: Males with bladder-origin urothelial cancer constituted about 90% of the 29 patients. Analyzed time points were 3 weeks (second dose) and 6 weeks after therapy began. When blood samples were assessed, the median T cell count was 120,000 to 150,000. Regarding the study as a whole: When pretreatment blood TCR clonality was below the median, it predicted better survival.

The ends lost 2 bases at V and 5 bases at J; junction bases unmatched: 8. This CDR3 contains 15 residues. Germline assignment: CDR1 MNHNS and CDR2 SASEGT. About this clone itself: Its target is not known.

The protocol was immunoSEQ multiplex PCR, while the TCRdb copy is restricted to in-frame clones and leaves out a portion. Among 35,000 to 55,000 clones listed, more than 70% were seen once. The source was PBMCs, collected around atezolizumab (anti-PD-L1) treatment. This chain joins TRBV6-1 and TRBJ1-1; 7 bases are shared with TRBD1. The sequence was collected from a woman aged 60-75 years with urothelial cancer. The CDR3 is CASSEFHRGRTEAFF. Here the CDR3 DNA reads TGTGCCAGCAGTGAATTTCACAGGGGAAGGACTGAAGCTTTCTTT.